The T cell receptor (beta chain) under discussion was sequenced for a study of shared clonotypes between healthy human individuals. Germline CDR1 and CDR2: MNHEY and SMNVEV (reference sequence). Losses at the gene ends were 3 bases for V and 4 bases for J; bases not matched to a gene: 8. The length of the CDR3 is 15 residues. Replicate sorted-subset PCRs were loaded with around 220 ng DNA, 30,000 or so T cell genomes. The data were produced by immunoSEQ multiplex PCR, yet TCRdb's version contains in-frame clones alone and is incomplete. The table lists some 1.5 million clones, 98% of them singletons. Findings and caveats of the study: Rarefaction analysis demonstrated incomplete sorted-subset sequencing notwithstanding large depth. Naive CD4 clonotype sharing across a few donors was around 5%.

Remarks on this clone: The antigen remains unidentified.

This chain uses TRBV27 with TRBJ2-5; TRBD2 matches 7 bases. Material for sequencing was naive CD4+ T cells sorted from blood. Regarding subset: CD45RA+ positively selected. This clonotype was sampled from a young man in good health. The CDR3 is CASSFVLGGSETQYF. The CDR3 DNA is TGTGCCAGCAGTTTCGTCCTGGGGGGGTCAGAGACCCAGTACTTC.